The next 27 T cell receptor beta chains were all read from a single sample in a study of tumor and adjacent non-tumor tissue in lung cancer. No cell sorting was done before RNA was extracted from the tissue. The normal lung tissue was taken more than 3 cm from the tumor edge. TCRbeta libraries were built with three rounds of nested PCR, modified from ARM-PCR. TCRdb re-analysed the multiplex PCR reads in MiXCR, keeping a single row per CDR3 protein. Seen here are 50,000 to 60,000 distinct CDR3 sequences, around three quarters observed once, and the top ten hold 20% to 25%. The sample was distant non-tumor lung tissue. These TCRs come from a woman aged 60-75 years with non-small cell lung cancer.

As for this clonotype: This may come from a read error, since a much larger clone is one base off. This rearrangement joins TRBV6-2 or TRBV6-3 to TRBJ1-1, with a possible D match to TRBD1 (5 bases). Germline lookup yields CDR1 MNHEY and CDR2 SVGEGT. This CDR3 region has 15 residues. CDR3 sequence reads: CANSSRGGRNTEAFF. CDR3 in DNA: TGTGCCAACAGTTCCCGGGGGGGACGCAACACTGAAGCTTTCTTT.

Concerning this clonotype: One end of the junction varies from germline; a read error may be responsible. This chain uses TRBV28 with TRBJ1-1, with TRBD1 matching over 7 bases. This CDR3 spans 16 amino acids. Germline values: CDR1 MDHEN, CDR2 SYDVKM. The CDR3 is CDSNLSGAGGSTEAFF. CDR3 nucleotides: TGTGACAGCAATTTATCGGGAGCAGGGGGTAGCACTGAAGCTTTCTTT.

CDR3 DNA: TGCAGTGCGCGGAAGGCGGGACCCACGAACACCGGGGAGCTGTTTTTT. Its protein is CSARKAGPTNTGELFF. This rearrangement joins TRBV20-1 to TRBJ2-2; D might be TRBD2 (6 bases). Trimming cost V 6 bases and J 0 bases, with 17 bases left between them. The CDR3 contains 16 residues. Germline V gene lookup returns CDR1 DFQATT and CDR2 SNEGSKA (reference sequence).

On this clonotype: One end of the junction varies from germline; a read error may be responsible. The CDR3 nucleotides are TGTGCCAGTAGTTCGACAGGGGGAAATGAAAAACTGTCTTTT. It codes for CASSSTGGNEKLSF. This chain uses TRBV12-3 or TRBV12-4 with TRBJ1-4, with 9 bases matching TRBD1. The CDR3 sequence is 14 residues long.

A remark on this clonotype: A junction boundary mismatches the germline segment, possibly from a read error. The V and J genes are TRBV4-1 and TRBJ2-1; D is possibly TRBD1 (5 bases). The CDR3 sequence is 15 residues long. Germline CDR1 MGHRA, CDR2 YSYEKL. The CDR3 loop is CANSQDTGTYNEQFF. The CDR3 DNA is TGTGCCAACAGCCAAGATACAGGAACTTACAATGAGCAGTTCTTT.

Comments on this clonotype: At one boundary the junction diverges from the germline segment, which might be a read error. The chain links TRBV6-2 or TRBV6-3 to TRBJ2-1, with D possibly TRBD2 on 6 matching bases. This CDR3 has 12 amino acids. Germline V gene data show CDR1 as MNHEY and CDR2 as SVGEGT. In DNA form, the CDR3 reads TGTGCCAGCAGTTACACTAGCAATGAGCAATACTTC. It codes for CASSYTSNEQYF.

As for this clonotype: The CDR3 end shows no conserved phenylalanine or tryptophan, and so a read error is likely. The chain is built from TRBV6-6 and TRBJ2-1, with TRBD2 matching 9 bases. The CDR3 covers 16 residues. The germline V gene has CDR1 MNHNY and CDR2 SVGAGI (reference sequence). Trimming took 4 bases from V and 7 from J; bases not matched to a gene: 11. CDR3 nucleotides: TGTGCCAGCAGTTGCGATGGCGGGAGGGCCCGGAATGAGCAGTTCCTC. Protein sequence: CASSCDGGRARNEQFL.

About this clonotype itself: At one end the junction does not follow the germline gene, possibly because of a read error. The chain uses TRBV4-3 and TRBJ1-5, with D maybe TRBD1 (5 bases). Germline loops: CDR1 LGHNA, CDR2 YSLEER. The CDR3 is 15 residues long. The CDR3 region has the DNA TGCGTCAGCAGCTTGAATCTCGGGGGGGATCAGCCCCAGCATTTT. Its translation is CVSSLNLGGDQPQHF.

As concerns this clonotype: At one of its ends the junction is not consistent with the germline gene, which may arise from a read error. The chain links TRBV6-2 or TRBV6-3 to TRBJ2-2, with D perhaps TRBD2 (5 bases). CDR1 is MNHEY and CDR2 is SVGEGT in the germline V gene. The CDR3 extends over 14 amino acids. Here the CDR3 reads CASSFSSNAGELSF. Here the CDR3 DNA reads TGTGCCAGCAGTTTTTCTTCGAACGCCGGGGAGCTGTCTTTT.

Remarks on this clonotype: A much larger clonotype is one base distant, so this may be a read error. Lacking the conserved final phenylalanine or tryptophan, this CDR3 likely reflects a read error. J is TRBJ1-5 and V is TRBV7-8; no reliable D call. This CDR3 contains 14 residues. Germline V gene sequence: CDR1 SGHVS, CDR2 FQNEAQ. V lost 1 base and J 4 bases, leaving 8 bases between the germline ends. The CDR3 sequence: CASSLVSRNQPQHL. CDR3 nucleotides: TGTGCCAGCAGCTTAGTTTCCAGAAATCAGCCCCAGCATCTT.

Details on this clonotype: One junction end disagrees with the germline gene, perhaps due to a read error. V is TRBV20-1 and J is TRBJ2-7, with 7 bases lining up with TRBD2. This CDR3 is 13 amino acids long. CDR1 is DFQATT and CDR2 is SNEGSKA in the germline V gene (reference sequence). The DNA for the CDR3 is TGCAGTCCTAGAGAAAGCGGGACTTACGAGCAGTATTTC. It translates to CSPRESGTYEQYF.

Comment on this clonotype: The junction departs from germline at one end; a sequencing error may be responsible. This sequence joins TRBV6-1 and TRBJ2-2; 10 nucleotides align to TRBD1. This CDR3 contains 15 residues. In germline, CDR1 is MNHNS, CDR2 SASEGT. In DNA, the CDR3 is TGTGCCAACAGTAGACAGGGGGCTGGCACCGGGGAGCTGTTTTTT. Protein: CANSRQGAGTGELFF.

A note on this clonotype: No conserved phenylalanine or tryptophan ends this CDR3, so it is likely a read error. The chain links TRBV4-3 to TRBJ2-7; weak D call: TRBD1 (5 bases). The CDR3 has 16 residues. Per germline, CDR1 LGHNA and CDR2 YSLEER. Here the CDR3 reads CAISQDWPGQGYEQYL. The DNA of the CDR3 is TGCGCCATCAGCCAAGATTGGCCAGGGCAGGGTTACGAGCAGTACCTC.

The chain uses TRBV6-2 or TRBV6-3 and TRBJ2-2; 8 bases agree with TRBD1. Trimming cost V 4 bases and J 6 bases; bases outside gene matches: 7. This CDR3 is 15 amino acids long. Germline loops: CDR1 MNHEY, CDR2 SVGEGT. CDR3 in amino acids: CASSFQGANAGELFF. CDR3 nucleotides: TGTGCCAGCAGTTTCCAGGGGGCTAACGCCGGGGAGCTGTTTTTT.

Remarks on this clonotype: An end of the junction does not agree with germline; a read error may underlie this. The V call is TRBV4-3, the J call TRBJ2-1; 11 positions match TRBD2. This CDR3 is 14 amino acids long. Germline V gene sequence: CDR1 LGHNA, CDR2 YSLEER. CDR3 residues: CASSQTSGGNGQFF. The CDR3, as DNA: TGCGCCAGCAGCCAAACTAGCGGGGGCAATGGGCAGTTCTTC.

About this clonotype itself: Possible read error: a much larger clone is one base away. This sequence joins TRBV11-2 and TRBJ2-1; no clear D. The V gene's germline CDR1 is SGHAT and CDR2 FQNNGV. The CDR3 has 13 amino acids. The CDR3, as DNA: TGTGTCAGCAGCTTAGAGGTAGTCGGTGAGCAGTTCTTC. As protein: CVSSLEVVGEQFF.

Points on this clonotype: At one end, the junction sequence differs from germline, possibly due to a read error. The gene calls are TRBV11-3 and TRBJ2-1, with 12 positions matching TRBD2. The CDR3 consists of 18 residues. Germline V gives CDR1 SGHNT, CDR2 YENEEA. This CDR3 reads CANSLGLAGGSYHSEKFF. CDR3 DNA sequence: TGTGCCAACAGCTTAGGCCTAGCGGGGGGGAGCTATCATAGTGAGAAGTTCTTC.

The count of this clonotype is one. In this CDR3 the conserved last residue, phenylalanine or tryptophan, is missing, so a read error is likely. V is TRBV29-1 and J is TRBJ1-1; D gene uncertain. Germline V gene data show CDR1 as SQVTM and CDR2 as ANQGSEA. Trimming removed 6 bases from V and 4 bases from J, with 15 bases in between. The CDR3 contains 13 residues. The CDR3 region has the DNA TGCAGCGTGGCGCGGGGAAAAGGCACTGAAGCTTTCTAT. Protein product: CSVARGKGTEAFY.

This chain joins TRBV10-3 and TRBJ1-4, with D uncertain. Deletions cut 7 bases from V and 8 bases from J, with 14 bases between. CDR1 and CDR2 from the germline V gene are ENHRY and SYGVKD. The CDR3 covers 13 residues. CDR3 sequence reads: CAINNPREEKLFF. Written as DNA, the CDR3 is TGTGCCATCAATAACCCAAGGGAGGAAAAACTGTTTTTT.

This clonotype was observed a handful of times. A read error may produce the germline difference seen at one junction end. The V gene is TRBV7-8, the J gene TRBJ2-3, with 11 bases fitting TRBD2. The CDR3 has 15 amino acids. Germline assignment: CDR1 SGHVS and CDR2 FQNEAQ. CDR3 nucleotides: TGTGCCAGCAGCGTAGCGGGGGGGAGCACAGATACGCAGTATTTT. This gives the protein CASSVAGGSTDTQYF.

This clonotype was seen at least ten times. The V call is TRBV6-5, the J call TRBJ2-5; 7 bases are shared with TRBD2. Germline lookup yields CDR1 MNHEY and CDR2 SVGAGI. The CDR3 is 14 amino acids. The V segment lost 2 bases and the J segment 5 bases; nucleotides outside the gene matches: 5. CDR3 sequence reads: CASSYGASGETQYF. The CDR3 DNA is TGTGCCAGCAGTTACGGGGCTAGCGGCGAGACCCAGTACTTC.

The sample holds a few counts of this clonotype. This sequence may be a read error, since a much larger clone differs from it by one base. The gene calls are TRBV5-4 and TRBJ2-2, with D possibly matching TRBD2 (6 bases). Germline lookup yields CDR1 SGHNT and CDR2 YYREEE (reference sequence). The CDR3 totals 14 residues. CDR3 amino acids: CASSLQNRGGKLFF. The CDR3 DNA reads TGTGCCAGCAGCCTACAAAATAGGGGCGGGAAGCTGTTTTTT.

This clonotype was seen only once. At one end, the junction sequence differs from germline, possibly due to a read error. The genes are TRBV12-3 or TRBV12-4 and TRBJ1-2; 9 positions agree with TRBD1. The CDR3 totals 13 residues. The CDR3 sequence: CASSFNRGPRYAF. For the CDR3, the DNA is TGTGCCAGCAGTTTTAACAGGGGGCCTCGCTACGCCTTC.

On this clonotype: A much larger clone is a single base away; this may be a read error. The chain links TRBV7-9 to TRBJ1-3; D is uncertain. V dropped 1 base and J dropped 2 bases, with 12 bases sitting between them. The CDR3 totals 16 residues. The germline CDR1 and CDR2 sequences are SEHNR and FQNEAQ (reference sequence). CDR3 residues: CASSLGGIEPGNTIYF. CDR3 DNA sequence: TGTGCCAGCAGCTTAGGCGGTATAGAACCTGGAAACACCATATATTTT.

In the case of this clonotype: An end of the junction differs from the germline gene, which may be a read error. The chain uses TRBV6-2 or TRBV6-3 and TRBJ2-2, with a possible D match to TRBD2 (5 bases). This CDR3 comprises 15 residues. Germline assignment: CDR1 MNHEY and CDR2 SVGEGT. The CDR3: CASSERWRSTGKLFF. The CDR3 region has the DNA TGTGCCAGCAGTGAAAGGTGGCGCAGCACCGGGAAGCTGTTTTTT.

Note on this clonotype: This may stem from a read error, because a much larger clone lies one nucleotide away. This sequence joins TRBV4-2 and TRBJ1-4; possibly TRBD1 for D (6 bases). The CDR3 sequence is 16 residues long. Germline assignment: CDR1 LGHNA and CDR2 YNFKEQ. CDR3 bases: TGTGTCAGCAGCCCTGGGGCAAGGGGGGCTAATGAAAAACTGTTTTTT. Translated: CVSSPGARGANEKLFF.

This clonotype came up a few times. The V gene is TRBV7-3, the J gene TRBJ2-3; D is perhaps TRBD1 or TRBD2 (6 bases each). Trimming cost V 7 bases and J 2 bases, with 13 bases left between them. This CDR3 is built from 14 residues. CDR1 is SGHTA, CDR2 FQGTGA, per germline. In nucleotides, the CDR3 is TGTGCCAGCAATGATGGGGGGCCCACAGATACGCAGTATTTT. Protein: CASNDGGPTDTQYF. The full variable domain, completed using reference TRBV7-3 and TRBJ2-3, is GAGVSQTPSNKVTEKGKYVELRCDPISGHTALYWYRQSLGQGPEFLIYFQGTGAADDSGLPNDRFFAVRPEGSVSTLKIQRTERGDSAVYLCASNDGGPTDTQYFGPGTRLTVL.